Each of the 8 T cell receptor beta chains below was sequenced from the same sample in a study of response to subunit inactivated influenza vaccine. Each CDR3 protein is one row after TCRdb ran MiXCR on the RT-PCR reads. Of around 480,000 distinct CDR3 sequences in the sample, more than 15% were seen once. The sample here was CD4+ T cells sorted from PBMCs, taken less than 30 months after vaccination. These receptors were collected from a man between 45 and 75 years old who received an inactivated influenza vaccine.

The J gene is TRBJ1-1, the V gene TRBV5-5; no clear D. There are 15 residues in the CDR3. CDR1 is SGHKS, CDR2 YYEKEE, per germline (reference sequence). V was shortened by 2 bases and J by 4 bases, with 15 bases between the two germline ends. Here the CDR3 reads CASSFGSGSLTEAFF. The DNA of the CDR3 is TGTGCCAGCAGCTTTGGATCTGGGTCGCTCACTGAAGCTTTCTTT.

The chain recombines TRBV5-1 with TRBJ2-5, with no clear D. Germline V gene sequence: CDR1 SGHRS, CDR2 YFSETQ. Trimming removed 0 bases from V and 1 base from J, with 10 bases in between. The length of the CDR3 is 15 residues. CDR3 residues: CASSLANQIQETQYF. In DNA, the CDR3 is TGCGCCAGCAGCTTGGCCAACCAGATCCAAGAGACCCAGTACTTC.

V is TRBV20-1 and J is TRBJ2-7, with D perhaps matching TRBD1 (6 bases). The V gene lost 3 bases and the J gene lost 5 bases, with 17 bases spanning the gap. The CDR3 extends over 14 amino acids. CDR1 is DFQATT and CDR2 is SNEGSKA in the germline V gene (reference sequence). DNA for the CDR3: TGCAGTGCTAGCTGGAGCGAGGGGGTGAACGAGCAGTACTTC. This codes for CSASWSEGVNEQYF.

The genes are TRBV6-4 and TRBJ1-1; D remains ambiguous. V lost 7 bases and J 6 bases, leaving 12 bases between the germline ends. There are 12 residues in the CDR3. Per the germline V gene, CDR1 is MRHNA and CDR2 is SNTAGT. The CDR3 DNA reads TGTGCCAGCATGGCGGATTCCCCTGAAGCTTTCTTT. Protein sequence: CASMADSPEAFF.

This chain uses TRBV12-3 or TRBV12-4 with TRBJ2-3; the match to TRBD2 covers 11 bases. The J segment lost 6 bases and the V segment lost 5 bases, leaving 10 bases of the junction unmatched. CDR3 length: 16 residues. CDR3 protein: CASSAGLAATGDTQYF. The CDR3 DNA reads TGTGCCAGCAGTGCGGGACTAGCGGCCACTGGGGATACGCAGTATTTT.

Ten or more counts support this clonotype. This chain links TRBV10-3 with TRBJ1-5; D gene ambiguous. The CDR3 has 13 amino acids. Trimming shortened V by 4 bases and J by 0 bases, and 4 bases separated the two germline ends. Per the germline V gene, CDR1 is ENHRY and CDR2 is SYGVKD. As DNA, the CDR3 is TGTGCCATCAGTGCGGATAGCAATCAGCCCCAGCATTTT. The encoded protein is CAISADSNQPQHF.

The chain carries TRBV7-9 and TRBJ2-2, with D unclear. The V end lost 2 bases, the J end lost 1 base, and 11 bases lay between the germline ends. CDR3 length equals 16 residues. Germline values: CDR1 SEHNR, CDR2 FQNEAQ (reference sequence). This chain's CDR3 is CASSLNGPRNTGELFF. The CDR3 DNA is TGTGCCAGCAGCTTAAATGGGCCGAGGAACACCGGGGAGCTGTTTTTT.

This clonotype appeared a few times. The genes are TRBV5-1 and TRBJ2-2; D perhaps matches TRBD1 (7 bases). The CDR3 extends over 16 amino acids. The germline CDR1 and CDR2 sequences are SGHRS and YFSETQ. V gave up 4 bases and J gave up 4 bases, with 17 bases separating them. For the CDR3, the DNA is TGCGCCAGCAGCAAGAGGGGGCTCGGGAGCACCGGGGAGCTGTTTTTT. Its translation is CASSKRGLGSTGELFF.